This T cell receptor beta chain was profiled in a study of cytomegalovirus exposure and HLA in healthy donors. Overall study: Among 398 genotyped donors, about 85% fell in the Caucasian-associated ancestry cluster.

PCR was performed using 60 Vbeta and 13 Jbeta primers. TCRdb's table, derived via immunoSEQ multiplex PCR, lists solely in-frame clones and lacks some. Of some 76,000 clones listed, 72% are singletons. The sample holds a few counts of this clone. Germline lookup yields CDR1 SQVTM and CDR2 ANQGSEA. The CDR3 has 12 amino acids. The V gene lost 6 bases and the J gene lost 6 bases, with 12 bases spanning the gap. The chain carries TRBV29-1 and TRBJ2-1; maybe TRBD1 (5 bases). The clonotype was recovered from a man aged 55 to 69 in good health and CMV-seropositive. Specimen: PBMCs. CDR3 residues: CSVDRVSNEQFF. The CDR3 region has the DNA TGCAGCGTCGACAGAGTGAGCAATGAGCAGTTCTTC.